The 31 T cell receptor beta chains in this list originate from one sample, sequenced in a study of cytomegalovirus exposure and HLA in healthy donors. Researchers ran the PCR with 60 Vbeta and 13 Jbeta primers. Clones were sequenced by immunoSEQ multiplex PCR, and TCRdb holds only the in-frame ones, with some missing. This table has roughly 180,000 clones, roughly 87% appearing once. Sequencing used PBMCs. These receptor sequences come from a man in his forties in good health and CMV-seronegative.

The gene calls are TRBV5-4 and TRBJ1-1, with 8 bases fitting TRBD1. There are 17 residues in the CDR3. V trimming: 3 bases; J trimming: 0 bases; junction bases outside the gene matches: 10. Germline CDR1 and CDR2: SGHNT and YYREEE (reference sequence). In DNA, the CDR3 is TGTGCCAGCAGCTCAGGGGGCAGAAATTCCCTGAACACTGAAGCTTTCTTT. Its protein is CASSSGGRNSLNTEAFF.

This chain uses TRBV30 with TRBJ1-6, with unresolved D. V lost 1 base and J lost 0, with 7 bases in between. The CDR3 extends over 15 amino acids. Germline CDR1 is GTSNPN and CDR2 is SVGIG (reference sequence). The chain's CDR3 is CAWSALSSYNSPLHF. The CDR3 bases are TGTGCCTGGAGTGCGTTGAGCTCCTATAATTCACCCCTCCACTTT.

The genes are TRBV6-1 and TRBJ2-2; a weak D match, TRBD2 (5 bases). Germline assignment: CDR1 MNHNS and CDR2 SASEGT. CDR3 length equals 14 residues. V was clipped by 8 bases and J by 1 base, with 11 bases between them. The CDR3 nucleotides are TGTGCCAGCTGGGCTAGCAGGAACACCGGGGAGCTGTTTTTT. It is translated as CASWASRNTGELFF.

The rearrangement uses TRBV28 and TRBJ2-7; 7 bases are a match to TRBD2. Trimming cost V 6 bases and J 5 bases; bases outside gene matches: 7. The CDR3 length is 13 residues. From germline, CDR1 is MDHEN and CDR2 SYDVKM. The CDR3 region has the DNA TGTGCCAGCAGCCCGGGGGGATGGGACGAGCAGTACTTC. Translated, it gives CASSPGGWDEQYF.

The chain employs TRBV6-6 and TRBJ2-7; 11 bases agree with TRBD1. The CDR3 has 15 amino acids. Trimming at V came to 4 bases and at J to 2 bases, leaving 4 bases not matched to a gene. CDR1 is MNHNY and CDR2 is SVGAGI in the germline V gene (reference sequence). The CDR3 loop reads CASSFPGQGAYEQYF. CDR3 DNA sequence: TGTGCCAGCAGTTTCCCGGGACAGGGGGCCTACGAGCAGTACTTC.

This clone showed up just a few times. The gene calls are TRBV14 and TRBJ1-4, with unresolved D. CDR3 length: 19 amino acids. Germline V CDR1 and CDR2: SGHDN, FVKESK. Deletions cut 4 bases from V and 4 bases from J, with 25 bases between. The CDR3: CASSRGGGTARTRNEKLFF. The CDR3 coding sequence is TGTGCCAGCAGCCGGGGAGGAGGCACAGCCCGGACCCGTAATGAAAAACTGTTTTTT. The complete variable domain, with remaining parts taken from reference TRBV14 and TRBJ1-4, reads EAGVTQFPSHSVIEKGQTVTLRCDPISGHDNLYWYRRVMGKEIKFLLHFVKESKQDESGMPNNRFLAERTGGTYSTLKVQPAELEDSGVYFCASSRGGGTARTRNEKLFFGSGTQLSVL.

The V call is TRBV11-2, the J call TRBJ2-7; tentative D call: TRBD1 (5 bases). The CDR3 length is 12 residues. Germline CDR1 and CDR2: SGHAT and FQNNGV. The ends were cut back, 6 bases at V and 3 bases at J, with 9 bases in the middle. The CDR3 DNA is TGTGCCAGCAGTTATGACAGCTACGAGCAGTACTTC. Translation: CASSYDSYEQYF.

The table lists this clone with a few counts. This chain joins TRBV25-1 and TRBJ1-2, with 11 bases aligning to TRBD1. Per germline, CDR1 MGHDK and CDR2 SYGVNS. The V gene end was trimmed by 2 bases and the J gene end by 3 bases; junction bases not matched to a gene: 2. The CDR3 runs to 15 residues. The CDR3 DNA sequence: TGTGCCAGCAGTGAACCGGGACAGGGGGACTATGGCTACACCTTC. This codes for CASSEPGQGDYGYTF.

The CDR3 reads CASSLTGIPYGEQYF. The CDR3 region has the DNA TGTGCCAGCAGTTTAACAGGGATACCCTACGGCGAGCAGTACTTC. This sequence joins TRBV27 and TRBJ2-7; a possible D gene is TRBD1 (6 bases). Germline V gene data show CDR1 as MNHEY and CDR2 as SMNVEV (reference sequence). The CDR3 consists of 15 residues. V dropped 2 bases and J dropped 6 bases, with 17 bases sitting between them.

The chain links TRBV28 to TRBJ2-7, with a tentative D call TRBD2 (5 bases). The CDR3 has 15 amino acids. From germline, CDR1 is MDHEN and CDR2 SYDVKM. The ends were cut back, 3 bases at V and 3 bases at J, with 15 bases in the middle. The CDR3 DNA follows: TGTGCCAGCAGTTTTAGAAGCGGAGGTTACTACGAGCAGTACTTC. As protein: CASSFRSGGYYEQYF.

In this sample, this clone turned up a few times. J is TRBJ2-1 and V is TRBV5-6; weak D call: TRBD1 (5 bases). V dropped 6 bases and J dropped 4 bases, with 14 bases sitting between them. The germline CDR1 and CDR2 sequences are SGHDT and YYEEEE. CDR3 length equals 14 residues. The CDR3 nucleotides are TGTGCCAGCATACCCGGGCCAGGGTACAATGAGCAGTTCTTC. Amino acid sequence: CASIPGPGYNEQFF.

This chain connects TRBV7-2 to TRBJ2-7; D possibly corresponds to TRBD2 (6 bases). The germline CDR1 and CDR2 sequences are SGHTA and FQGNSA. V dropped 1 base and J dropped 7 bases, with 17 bases sitting between them. The CDR3 length is 15 residues. CDR3 DNA sequence: TGTGCCAGCAGCTTAGAGGCGGGGTCCCAACGAGAGCAGTACTTC. Translation: CASSLEAGSQREQYF.

This rearrangement joins TRBV5-1 to TRBJ2-3; perhaps TRBD2 as D (5 bases). The CDR3 length is 17 residues. The V end lost 2 bases, the J end lost 0 bases, and 16 bases lay between the germline ends. CDR1 and CDR2 (germline): SGHRS, YFSETQ. The CDR3 nucleotides read TGCGCCAGCAGCTTACGGCCCCCCCGGGGTAGCACAGATACGCAGTATTTT. It translates to CASSLRPPRGSTDTQYF.

The genes are TRBV25-1 and TRBJ2-1, with D possibly being TRBD2 (5 bases). CDR1 is MGHDK and CDR2 is SYGVNS in the germline V gene. This CDR3 has 16 residues. The V end was cut by 2 bases, the J end by 4 bases, with 15 bases between. The CDR3 loop reads CASSEHRSGLYNEQFF. Here the CDR3 DNA reads TGTGCCAGCAGTGAACATAGAAGCGGCCTATACAATGAGCAGTTCTTC.

The rearrangement joins TRBV28 to TRBJ2-5, with TRBD1 as a possible D gene (8 bases). The germline CDR1 and CDR2 sequences are MDHEN and SYDVKM. This CDR3 spans 18 amino acids. V was cut by 6 bases and J by 0 bases, with 23 bases left in between. This CDR3 reads CASSQARGRGGNQETQYF. DNA for the CDR3: TGTGCCAGCAGCCAAGCCAGGGGGCGCGGGGGAAACCAAGAGACCCAGTACTTC.

V gene TRBV9 combines with J gene TRBJ1-5; tentative D call: TRBD1 (5 bases). From germline, CDR1 is SGDLS and CDR2 YYNGEE. The CDR3 has 14 residues. V was cut by 1 base and J by 4 bases, with 9 bases left in between. In DNA form, the CDR3 reads TGTGCCAGCAGCGTAACACAGGAGAATCAGCCCCAGCATTTT. It encodes CASSVTQENQPQHF.

The chain uses TRBV4-3 and TRBJ1-5; 8 positions match TRBD1. The germline CDR1 and CDR2 sequences are LGHNA and YSLEER. The CDR3 has 15 amino acids. The V segment lost 3 bases and the J segment 4 bases; nucleotides outside the gene matches: 5. This CDR3 is CASSQAGQGNQPQHF. The CDR3 DNA is TGCGCCAGCAGCCAGGCAGGACAGGGAAATCAGCCCCAGCATTTT.

This clone was recorded only once. V and J are TRBV11-2 and TRBJ2-7, with D tentatively TRBD2 (5 bases). This CDR3 contains 13 residues. Trimming took off 2 bases at V and 2 bases at J, with 7 bases between the two ends. Per germline, CDR1 SGHAT and CDR2 FQNNGV. The CDR3 DNA reads as TGTGCCAGCAGCTTATCAGCGGCCTACGAGCAGTACTTC. This translates into CASSLSAAYEQYF.

V and J are TRBV19 and TRBJ2-7; 12 positions match TRBD2. The CDR3 consists of 14 residues. Trimming took 3 bases from V and 3 from J; bases not matched to a gene: 0. Germline V gene lookup returns CDR1 LNHDA and CDR2 SQIVND (reference sequence). CDR3 in DNA: TGTGCCAGTAGTATGACTAGCGGGAGCTACGAGCAGTACTTC. Translated: CASSMTSGSYEQYF.

The V and J genes are TRBV12-2 and TRBJ1-1. TRBV12-2 is marked as a pseudogene. The CDR3 length is 14 residues. CDR3: CASRLSGGNTEAFF. The DNA of the CDR3 is TGTGCAAGTCGCTTATCAGGAGGGAACACTGAAGCTTTCTTT.

This chain connects TRBV18 to TRBJ1-1; weak D call: TRBD1 (5 bases). This CDR3 contains 13 residues. V lost 5 bases, J lost 2 bases, and 9 bases lay in between. Per the germline V gene, CDR1 is KGHSH and CDR2 is LQKENI. The CDR3 sequence is CASSEGQNTEAFF. The CDR3 coding sequence is TGTGCCAGCTCAGAAGGACAAAACACTGAAGCTTTCTTT.

A note on this clone: The conserved final phenylalanine or tryptophan is absent from the CDR3, which likely points to a read error. Because the CDR3's place on the DNA is in doubt, the DNA is left out and the CDR3 is given as listed by TCRdb. V gene TRBV6-6 combines with J gene TRBJ2-7; TRBD2 is taken as the D call from the table, unchecked against the DNA. Both ends counted, the CDR3 spans 14 residues. Germline CDR1 is MNHNY and CDR2 is SVGAGI (reference sequence). This CDR3 reads CASSYSRASGASVS.

DNA for the CDR3: TGTGCCAGCAGTTTGGAGGGGAAGCAGTACTTC. Translation: CASSLEGKQYF. This chain links TRBV28 with TRBJ2-7; possible D gene TRBD2, 6 bases. V was cut by 3 bases and J by 8 bases, with 8 bases left in between. Germline V CDR1 and CDR2: MDHEN, SYDVKM. The CDR3 contains 11 residues.

This chain joins TRBV7-2 and TRBJ2-3, with no clear D. The CDR3 covers 13 residues. Germline V lookup: CDR1 SGHTA, CDR2 FQGNSA. V gave up 8 bases and J gave up 6 bases, with 15 bases separating them. For the CDR3, the DNA is TGTGCCAGCCGAGGCGAACCCGTGGATACGCAGTATTTT. Translating gives CASRGEPVDTQYF.

The CDR3 nucleotides read TGTGCCAGTAGTATTGCAGGATATGGCTACACCTTC. Amino acids: CASSIAGYGYTF. The rearrangement joins TRBV19 to TRBJ1-2, with D unclear. There are 12 residues in the CDR3. Trimming removed 3 bases from V and 5 bases from J, with 7 bases in between. Per germline, CDR1 LNHDA and CDR2 SQIVND (reference sequence).

The sample holds a few counts of this clone. V gene TRBV7-8 combines with J gene TRBJ1-3; D perhaps matches TRBD1 (6 bases). The CDR3 runs to 15 residues. V lost 1 base and J 3 bases, leaving 10 bases between the germline ends. Germline V lookup: CDR1 SGHVS, CDR2 FQNEAQ. CDR3 in amino acids: CASSLVLGGGNTIYF. CDR3 nucleotide sequence: TGTGCCAGCAGCTTAGTGTTAGGGGGTGGAAACACCATATATTTT.

The rearrangement links TRBV15 to TRBJ2-1; weak D call: TRBD2 (6 bases). Germline CDR1 LNHNV, CDR2 YYDKDF (reference sequence). V was shortened by 8 bases and J by 5 bases, with 19 bases between the two germline ends. The CDR3 covers 15 residues. The CDR3 here is CATSGQRAYNNEQFF. CDR3 DNA: TGTGCCACCTCAGGGCAGCGGGCGTACAACAATGAGCAGTTCTTC.

The chain employs TRBV30 and TRBJ2-6, with D perhaps TRBD1 (5 bases). The V end was cut by 2 bases, the J end by 2 bases, with 7 bases between. This CDR3 comprises 14 residues. Germline lookup yields CDR1 GTSNPN and CDR2 SVGIG (reference sequence). The chain's CDR3 is CAWSPQAGANVLTF. CDR3 sequence (DNA): TGTGCCTGGAGTCCACAGGCTGGGGCCAACGTCCTGACTTTC.

The chain links TRBV5-6 to TRBJ2-4; D might be TRBD1 (6 bases). This CDR3 spans 16 amino acids. Trimming took 0 bases from V and 3 from J, leaving 13 bases between them. Germline V gene sequence: CDR1 SGHDT, CDR2 YYEEEE. DNA of the CDR3: TGTGCCAGCAGCTTGGGCCCCACAGGGAGCAAAAACATTCAGTACTTC. Amino acids: CASSLGPTGSKNIQYF.

This clone was found a few times. This rearrangement joins TRBV19 to TRBJ1-3; D remains ambiguous. Germline V lookup: CDR1 LNHDA, CDR2 SQIVND (reference sequence). This CDR3 comprises 19 residues. Trimming pared 4 bases from V and 0 bases from J, leaving 22 bases between. CDR3 region: CASSNVPQVYQSSGNTIYF. CDR3 DNA: TGTGCCAGTAGTAATGTCCCTCAGGTCTACCAAAGCTCTGGAAACACCATATATTTT.

V and J are TRBV28 and TRBJ1-3; the D is unclear. CDR3 length: 16 amino acids. V lost 3 bases, J lost 2 bases, and 14 bases lay in between. CDR1 MDHEN and CDR2 SYDVKM come from the germline V gene. The CDR3 here is CASSLRRLSAGNTIYF. The CDR3, as DNA: TGTGCCAGCAGTTTGCGGAGGCTCTCGGCTGGAAACACCATATATTTT.